The clone carrying this T cell receptor (beta chain) has a count of ten or more. Antigen specificity is unknown. The CDR3 covers 17 residues. V shed 5 bases and J shed 2 bases, with 21 bases lying between them. Germline CDR1 SGHTA, CDR2 FQGNSA. This sample is part of a study of T cell repertoires in cytomegalovirus infection. Study-level information: Indications came from public TCR beta signatures; they pointed to CMV infection and to a matching HLA type.

TCRdb used MiXCR to reprocess the reads, holding one entry per CDR3 protein. The table has 200,000 to 250,000 distinct CDR3 sequences, 5% to 8.5% seen once. General study findings and limits: The cumulative frequency of public TCR beta families identified carriers of CMV plus the relevant HLA. It was HLA-C-restricted CMV-specific TCR beta clonotypes that dominated the response ex vivo.

Sample: PBMCs. The J gene is TRBJ2-5, the V gene TRBV7-2; D is perhaps TRBD2 (8 bases). The TCR comes from a human donor in good health (CMV status not recorded). Some clones in this sample may be carry-over from other donors' samples. The CDR3 spells CASSRQGGRGAQETQYF. The CDR3 DNA is TGTGCCAGCAGCCGCCAGGGGGGGCGGGGGGCACAAGAGACCCAGTACTTC.